The 30 T cell receptor beta chains given below trace back to one sample, sequenced in a study of identical twins. In TCRdb, the 5' RACE reads were re-called with MiXCR into one record per CDR3 protein. The sample contains roughly 1,500,000 distinct CDR3 sequences, roughly a third of which appear only once. The sequencing sample was made of cord blood. All receptors come from a newborn girl in good health.

This clonotype has just a few counts. The chain carries TRBV29-1 and TRBJ2-1; a weak D match, TRBD2 (7 bases). This CDR3 comprises 14 residues. The ends were cut back, 3 bases at V and 6 bases at J, with 15 bases in the middle. The germline V gene has CDR1 SQVTM and CDR2 ANQGSEA. For the CDR3, the DNA is TGCAGCGTTGAGTTGAGGGGGGGGGTCAATGAGCAGTTCTTC. It codes for CSVELRGGVNEQFF.

This clonotype was seen a handful of times. The chain uses TRBV3-1 and TRBJ2-3; 10 bases match TRBD2. From germline, CDR1 is LGHDT and CDR2 YNNKEL (reference sequence). With V trimmed by 1 base and J by 2 bases, 3 bases remained unmatched. There are 16 residues in the CDR3. The CDR3 DNA follows: TGTGCCAGCAGCCAAGGGGGGACTAGCGACACAGATACGCAGTATTTT. This encodes CASSQGGTSDTDTQYF.

This clonotype occurred once. J is TRBJ2-7 and V is TRBV19; 10 nucleotides match TRBD1. Germline V lookup: CDR1 LNHDA, CDR2 SQIVND (reference sequence). V trimming: 8 bases; J trimming: 4 bases; junction bases outside the gene matches: 8. The CDR3 is made up of 14 amino acids. CDR3 loop: CASAIGDRGYEQYF. DNA of the CDR3: TGTGCCAGTGCAATCGGGGACAGGGGATACGAGCAGTACTTC.

This chain uses TRBV27 with TRBJ1-1; D remains ambiguous. V gave up 6 bases and J gave up 4 bases, with 12 bases separating them. Germline CDR1 MNHEY, CDR2 SMNVEV (reference sequence). This CDR3 has 13 amino acids. This CDR3 is CASRYRGFTEAFF. Written as DNA, the CDR3 is TGTGCCAGCAGGTACCGGGGTTTCACTGAAGCTTTCTTT.

This clonotype was observed a handful of times. J is TRBJ2-1 and V is TRBV6-6, with D maybe TRBD1 (5 bases). V dropped 3 bases and J dropped 9 bases, with 12 bases sitting between them. Germline CDR1 reads MNHNY; CDR2 reads SVGAGI (reference sequence). The CDR3 sequence is 13 residues long. This chain's CDR3 is CASSYRTQGEQFF. The CDR3 nucleotides are TGTGCCAGCAGTTATAGGACACAAGGTGAGCAGTTCTTC.

In this sample, this clonotype turned up a few times. The gene calls are TRBV20-1 and TRBJ2-7; 10 positions agree with TRBD1. V lost 0 bases, J lost 3 bases, and 5 bases stayed unmatched. The CDR3 has 15 residues. Germline V gives CDR1 DFQATT, CDR2 SNEGSKA (reference sequence). This CDR3 is CSARDRDRGSYEQYF. The DNA of the CDR3 is TGCAGTGCTAGAGACCGGGACAGGGGAAGCTACGAGCAGTACTTC.

This clonotype showed up just a few times. The genes are TRBV20-1 and TRBJ1-5; D not certain. Germline CDR1 and CDR2: DFQATT and SNEGSKA (reference sequence). V lost 3 bases and J 0 bases, leaving 9 bases between the germline ends. The CDR3 spans 14 residues. CDR3 amino acids: CSARKEYSNQPQHF. CDR3 in DNA: TGCAGTGCTAGGAAGGAGTATAGCAATCAGCCCCAGCATTTT.

This clonotype was counted a few times. The chain links TRBV10-3 to TRBJ2-5, with a tentative D call TRBD2 (5 bases). Trimming cost V 2 bases and J 4 bases, with 8 bases left between them. The CDR3 is 13 residues long. Germline values: CDR1 ENHRY, CDR2 SYGVKD. The CDR3 nucleotides read TGTGCCATCAGTGAGCGTGGGAGAGAGACCCAGTACTTC. Encoded protein: CAISERGRETQYF.

The chain combines TRBV27 with TRBJ1-5; D is perhaps TRBD1 (6 bases). From germline, CDR1 is MNHEY and CDR2 SMNVEV (reference sequence). CDR3 size: 14 residues. V dropped 3 bases and J dropped 4 bases, with 10 bases sitting between them. CDR3 nucleotides: TGTGCCAGCAGTTTTCGGACAGCAAATCAGCCCCAGCATTTT. Protein: CASSFRTANQPQHF.

Only a few counts were recorded for this clonotype. The rearrangement joins TRBV6-6 to TRBJ1-5; 8 nucleotides match TRBD1. The CDR3 totals 15 residues. The junction had 12 bases not matched to a gene; V was cut back by 7 bases and J by 7 bases. Germline loops: CDR1 MNHNY, CDR2 SVGAGI (reference sequence). CDR3 sequence (DNA): TGTGCCAGCACTCCCCGACAGGGGCGGGGACAGCCCCAGCATTTT. Its translation: CASTPRQGRGQPQHF.

Details on this clonotype: One end of the junction fails to match germline, which may point to a read error. J is TRBJ2-3 and V is TRBV5-1, with 9 bases identical to TRBD2. This CDR3 is built from 14 residues. Per the germline V gene, CDR1 is SGHRS and CDR2 is YFSETQ. CDR3: CASSSSGVSDMQYF. The CDR3 nucleotides are TGCGCCAGCAGCTCTAGCGGGGTCTCAGATATGCAGTATTTT. Full variable domain (missing parts from reference TRBV5-1 and TRBJ2-3): KAGVTQTPRYLIKTRGQQVTLSCSPISGHRSVSWYQQTPGQGLQFLFEYFSETQRNKGNFPGRFSGRQFSNSRSEMNVSTLELGDSALYLCASSSSGVSDMQYFGPGTRLTVL.

The gene calls are TRBV4-1 and TRBJ1-5, with 7 positions matching TRBD1. The CDR3 consists of 16 residues. After removal of 0 bases from V and 3 bases from J, the junction contained 5 bases not matched to a gene. Germline V CDR1 and CDR2: MGHRA, YSYEKL. CDR3 DNA sequence: TGCGCCAGCAGCCAAGATGGCAGGGGGGCCAATCAGCCCCAGCATTTT. Its protein is CASSQDGRGANQPQHF.

The V call is TRBV9, the J call TRBJ1-2; D is uncertain. This CDR3 is 14 amino acids long. Looked up from germline, CDR1 is SGDLS and CDR2 is YYNGEE. V was shortened by 4 bases and J by 6 bases, with 16 bases between the two germline ends. The DNA for the CDR3 is TGTGCCAGCAGCTCCAACGGGCGGTATAATGGCTACACCTTC. This codes for CASSSNGRYNGYTF.

This clonotype appeared many times. V is TRBV6-6 and J is TRBJ1-2; no firm D call. The ends were cut back, 0 bases at V and 1 base at J, with 6 bases in the middle. The CDR3 consists of 14 residues. CDR1 MNHNY and CDR2 SVGAGI come from the germline V gene (reference sequence). CDR3 residues: CASSYSTGNYGYTF. CDR3 bases: TGTGCCAGCAGTTACTCGACTGGTAACTATGGCTACACCTTC.

This chain links TRBV7-6 with TRBJ2-1; D possibly corresponds to TRBD2 (7 bases). The CDR3 runs 17 residues. Germline CDR1 reads SGHVS; CDR2 reads FNYEAQ. Trimming left V 5 bases short and J 0 bases short, with 17 bases between. CDR3 protein: CASSVGRGGRSYNEQFF. In DNA, the CDR3 is TGTGCCAGCAGCGTCGGCCGCGGGGGCCGCTCCTACAATGAGCAGTTCTTC.

This clonotype has a count of ten or more. This chain links TRBV20-1 with TRBJ2-1, with TRBD2 matching 8 bases. CDR3 length equals 16 residues. Germline V lookup: CDR1 DFQATT, CDR2 SNEGSKA (reference sequence). V gave up 2 bases and J gave up 7 bases; unmatched junction bases: 13. The CDR3 is CSARSYGGGPTNEQFF. The CDR3 DNA is TGCAGTGCTAGATCGTACGGGGGGGGTCCTACAAATGAGCAGTTCTTC.

The chain links TRBV6-1 to TRBJ1-4; no definite D call. There are 13 residues in the CDR3. Trimming cost V 8 bases and J 4 bases, with 11 bases left between them. Germline V gene data show CDR1 as MNHNS and CDR2 as SASEGT. CDR3 protein: CASVGTSNEKLFF. CDR3 in DNA: TGTGCCAGCGTCGGTACGAGTAATGAAAAACTGTTTTTT.

V gene TRBV4-2 combines with J gene TRBJ1-1; 7 bases are shared with TRBD1. Unmatched junction bases numbered 8, after V lost 0 bases and J lost 7 bases. Germline CDR1 and CDR2: LGHNA and YNFKEQ. CDR3 length equals 15 residues. DNA of the CDR3: TGTGCCAGCAGCCAAGATTTGACAGGGCGGGGTGAAGCTTTCTTT. It encodes CASSQDLTGRGEAFF.

Ten or more counts support this clonotype. The V call is TRBV24-1, the J call TRBJ2-3; TRBD2 might be the D (5 bases). Between the trimmed V and J ends, which lost 4 bases and 0 bases, there was a span of 7 bases. Germline CDR1 KGHDR, CDR2 SFDVKD. The CDR3 totals 14 residues. CDR3 residues: CATSERTSTDTQYF. DNA of the CDR3: TGTGCCACCAGTGAAAGGACTAGCACAGATACGCAGTATTTT.

This clonotype appeared a few times. The rearrangement uses TRBV4-1 and TRBJ1-5, with D possibly TRBD1 on 6 matching bases. Trimming left V 2 bases short and J 0 bases short, with 14 bases between. Germline-derived CDR1 and CDR2 are MGHRA and YSYEKL. The CDR3 is 17 amino acids. This CDR3 reads CASSQFPGHYSNQPQHF. Here the CDR3 DNA reads TGCGCCAGCAGCCAATTTCCGGGACACTATAGCAATCAGCCCCAGCATTTT.

The CDR3 loop is CASSQARSGRTYEQYF. CDR3 DNA sequence: TGTGCCAGCAGCCAAGCCAGGAGCGGGAGGACCTACGAGCAGTACTTC. This sequence joins TRBV3-1 and TRBJ2-7; 9 positions match TRBD2. The V segment lost 1 base and the J segment 2 bases; nucleotides outside the gene matches: 6. The CDR3 totals 16 residues. Germline assignment: CDR1 LGHDT and CDR2 YNNKEL (reference sequence).

This clonotype has a handful of counts. The V call is TRBV20-1, the J call TRBJ2-3, with 9 bases identical to TRBD2. The germline V gene encodes CDR1 DFQATT and CDR2 SNEGSKA (reference sequence). The CDR3 is made up of 14 amino acids. Trimming cost V 7 bases and J 6 bases; bases outside gene matches: 11. CDR3 sequence reads: CSVSGASGTDTQYF. CDR3 sequence (DNA): TGCAGTGTTTCGGGGGCTAGCGGGACGGATACGCAGTATTTT.

The J gene is TRBJ2-7, the V gene TRBV28, with 7 bases identical to TRBD2. The CDR3 consists of 12 residues. The ends lost 8 bases at V and 2 bases at J; junction bases unmatched: 3. The germline V gene encodes CDR1 MDHEN and CDR2 SYDVKM. CDR3 DNA: TGTGCCAGCCGGGAGGCTACCTACGAGCAGTACTTC. It specifies CASREATYEQYF.

This clonotype was detected once. The chain is built from TRBV12-3 or TRBV12-4 and TRBJ2-7; 12 bases match TRBD2. There are 16 residues in the CDR3. The V gene end was trimmed by 4 bases and the J gene end by 1 base; junction bases not matched to a gene: 5. This CDR3 is CASSWGTSGSSYEQYF. The CDR3 nucleotides are TGTGCCAGCAGTTGGGGGACTAGCGGGTCGTCCTACGAGCAGTACTTC.

The genes are TRBV27 and TRBJ1-5; 7 nucleotides line up with TRBD1. CDR3 length: 16 residues. V gave up 5 bases and J gave up 2 bases; unmatched junction bases: 9. Germline loops: CDR1 MNHEY, CDR2 SMNVEV (reference sequence). CDR3 coding DNA: TGTGCCAGCAGTCACCTCCGACAGGGAGGCAATCAGCCCCAGCATTTT. This gives the protein CASSHLRQGGNQPQHF.

This clonotype was observed a few times. The V call is TRBV5-6, the J call TRBJ2-1; 9 bases are a match to TRBD2. The CDR3 has 16 amino acids. V gave up 4 bases and J gave up 5 bases; unmatched junction bases: 10. Germline V CDR1 and CDR2: SGHDT, YYEEEE. CDR3 nucleotide sequence: TGTGCCAGCAGCCCGAGTGGGCGGGGGGGCAACAATGAGCAGTTCTTC. It encodes CASSPSGRGGNNEQFF.

Remarks on this clonotype: A junction end diverges from the germline sequence, so it may reflect a read error. The V call is TRBV6-1, the J call TRBJ2-7; TRBD2 might be the D (6 bases). This CDR3 region has 16 residues. Germline V gene sequence: CDR1 MNHNS, CDR2 SASEGT. CDR3 in DNA: TGTGCCGGCAGTCTTACATCGGGACTGCAGTCCTACGAGCAGTACTTC. It yields the protein CAGSLTSGLQSYEQYF.

This clonotype has only a few counts. The V gene is TRBV6-6, the J gene TRBJ1-2; 12 bases fit TRBD1. The V gene end was trimmed by 6 bases and the J gene end by 0 bases; junction bases not matched to a gene: 8. CDR1 is MNHNY and CDR2 is SVGAGI in the germline V gene (reference sequence). The CDR3 runs 17 residues. CDR3 in DNA: TGTGCCAGCAGCGCCGGGACAGGGGGCTTAGCTAACTATGGCTACACCTTC. Residues: CASSAGTGGLANYGYTF.

The genes are TRBV6-2 or TRBV6-3 and TRBJ2-7; TRBD2 is a possible D gene (6 bases). The CDR3 consists of 16 residues. From germline, CDR1 is MNHEY and CDR2 SVGEGT. The germline V and J ends were trimmed by 2 bases and 0 bases, with 14 bases remaining between them. The chain's CDR3 is CASSYRREPNSYEQYF. The DNA of the CDR3 is TGTGCCAGCAGTTACCGGAGGGAACCAAACTCCTACGAGCAGTACTTC.

J is TRBJ2-1 and V is TRBV20-1, with D perhaps matching TRBD1 (5 bases). CDR3 length: 15 residues. V was pared by 1 base and J by 4 bases, with 14 bases between. The germline V gene encodes CDR1 DFQATT and CDR2 SNEGSKA (reference sequence). Written as DNA, the CDR3 is TGCAGTGCTAGAGCGGCCAGGGTCCCTTACAATGAGCAGTTCTTC. It codes for CSARAARVPYNEQFF.